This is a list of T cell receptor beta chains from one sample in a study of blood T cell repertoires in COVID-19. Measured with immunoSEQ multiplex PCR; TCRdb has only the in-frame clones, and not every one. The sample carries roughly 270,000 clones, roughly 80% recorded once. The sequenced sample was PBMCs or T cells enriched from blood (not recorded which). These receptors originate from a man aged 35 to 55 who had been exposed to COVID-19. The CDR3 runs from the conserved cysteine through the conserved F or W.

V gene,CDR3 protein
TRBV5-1,CASSLSGQGRNTIYF
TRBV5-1,CASSWTGSFEAFF
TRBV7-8,CATTGGGGEETQYF
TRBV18,CASSPPGGLVLAGNTIYF
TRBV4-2,CASSPNRGTDTQYF
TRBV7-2,CASSLGWQTYEQYF
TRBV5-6,CASSLGTSGSFYNEQFF
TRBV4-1,CASSQGPPVSSGGYYEQYF
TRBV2,CASSPIWDREDEQYF
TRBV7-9,CASSLENRGQPQHF
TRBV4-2,CASSQERGVTDTQYF
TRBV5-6,CASSRRTLNQPQHF
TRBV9,CASSARLRGAGGELFF
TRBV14,CASSQGQGGNYEQYF
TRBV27,CASSLVAAGVNEQFF
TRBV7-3,CASSETGGYDEQYF
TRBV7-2,CASSDRGRKPLHF
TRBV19,CASSIVFGGIIRPPNTGELFF
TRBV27,CASSLSGGWGQFF
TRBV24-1,CATSEGAGYTF
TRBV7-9,CASLGTGTGIDTQYF
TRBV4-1,CASSPPGGVGSTDTQYF
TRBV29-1,CSVDGGGEQFF
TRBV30,CAWNLELGSTDTQYF
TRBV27,CASAGFVNSPLHF
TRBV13,CASSLGPPLGAYEQYF
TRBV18,CASSKPRGLVNTEAFF
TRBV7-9,CASSLDRGRSGYGANVLTF
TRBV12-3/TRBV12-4,CASSSRYEQFF
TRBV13,CASSLTGGAPGELFF
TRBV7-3,CASSFEQGNTQYF
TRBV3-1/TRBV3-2,CASSLDRGNEQYF
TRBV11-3,CASSSRTGTNEKLFF
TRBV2,CATHETADYGYTF
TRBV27,CASSFRGVQETQYF
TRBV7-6,CASSSNRRSEQYF
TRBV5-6,CASSLGGQGEYEQYF
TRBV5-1,CASSPTGRGLYEQYF
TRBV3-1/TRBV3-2,CASSRGLAGPTDTQYF
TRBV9,CASSSSWDSLYSGNTIYF
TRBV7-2,CASSLGTGHQPQHF
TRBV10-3,CAIRSGTGGNEQFF
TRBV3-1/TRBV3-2,CASSRRTVSYEQYF
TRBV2,CASSVGNLIAGEQYF
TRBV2,CASSAARATGEQYF
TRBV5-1,CASRAQVGQETQYF
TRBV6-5,CATKIYRRGTEAFF
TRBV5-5,CASSLDISSGNTIYF
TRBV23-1,CASSRTKGGCSTPTGLKLNIQYF
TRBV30,CALARASGRSYNEQFF
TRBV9,CASSTTAGTNEKLFF
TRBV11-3,CASSLVNSQPQHF
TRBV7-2,CASSRGGSANEQFF
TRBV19,CASSSWTGRSYEQYF
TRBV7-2,CASSLGLAGYNEQFF
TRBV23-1,CASSQSSQGNSPLHF
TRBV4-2,CASSQDLAGDGQETQYF
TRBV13,CASTRRSGGNTEAFF
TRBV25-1,CASSETHRNWPQHF